The rows below give T cell receptor beta chains drawn from one sample of a study of beta chain features in type 1 diabetes. Profiled with immunoSEQ multiplex PCR; TCRdb holds only in-frame clones, not every one. This sample has roughly 51,000 clones, with 52% found just once. The sequencing sample was made of Tregs from blood. The source of these receptors is a woman aged 40 to 55 with type 1 diabetes. CDR3s include the opening cysteine and the closing phenylalanine or tryptophan. Each record gives: J gene, V gene, CDR3 protein.

>TRBJ1-5|TRBV4-3
CASSQGQGIQPQHF
>TRBJ2-5|TRBV18
CASSPPLATQETQYF
>TRBJ2-3|TRBV7-3
CASKPRAGTDTQYF
>TRBJ1-2|TRBV7-9
CASSFPGTGFGYTF
>TRBJ1-5|TRBV29-1
CSVASRGNQPQHF
>TRBJ2-1|TRBV7-2
CASSLQQGFNNEQFF
>TRBJ1-1|TRBV30
CAWSTGTGGEGTEAFF
>TRBJ1-5|TRBV7-2
CASSSPDGGQPQHF
>TRBJ2-7|TRBV6-6
CASSSPGLSYEQYF
>TRBJ1-1|TRBV29-1
CSVEVQPRGNTEAFF
>TRBJ1-1|TRBV2
CASSRTENTEAFF
>TRBJ2-7|TRBV5-1
CASSLGGSGNPPYEQYF
>TRBJ2-7|TRBV11-2
CASSSPVLAYEQYF
>TRBJ1-1|TRBV18
CASSPKEGMWITEAFF
>TRBJ1-1|TRBV7-8
CASSLNRGHTEAFF
>TRBJ2-5|TRBV5-6
CASSLGDFETQYF
>TRBJ1-4|TRBV5-5
CASSLQGLDEKLFF
>TRBJ1-4|TRBV4-3
CASSQPGTPNEKLFF
>TRBJ2-1|TRBV4-3
CASSQETGNNEQFF
>TRBJ1-4|TRBV29-1
CSVRGQGSTNEKLFF
>TRBJ2-1|TRBV7-3
CASSLRASDSNEQFF
>TRBJ2-1|TRBV7-9
CASSGTSGSSYNEQFF
>TRBJ2-7|TRBV27
CASSPTWTSYEQYF
>TRBJ1-1|TRBV2
CASTRTGRGAEAFF
>TRBJ2-7|TRBV5-1
CASSLATGSPYEQYF
>TRBJ2-3|TRBV5-1
CASSLVLAGAADTQYF
>TRBJ1-2|TRBV18
CASSFGQGNGYTF
>TRBJ1-5|TRBV19
CASSIARVGQPQHF
>TRBJ2-7|TRBV7-2
CASSLGQGRNLYF
>TRBJ2-3|TRBV27
CASQREGLGIGDTQYF
>TRBJ2-1|TRBV15
CATSRVYGNEQFF
>TRBJ1-2|TRBV7-2
CASSSGGVGYTF
>TRBJ1-2|TRBV19
CASSPGQLYGYTF